The sample holds one count of the clone carrying this T cell receptor (beta chain). This CDR3 region has 13 residues. Between the trimmed V and J ends, which lost 7 bases and 2 bases, there was a span of 6 bases. Germline-derived CDR1 and CDR2 are SNHLY and FYNNEI. These data are taken from a study of blood T cell repertoires in COVID-19. Study-wide background: The study drew acute and convalescent COVID-19 samples from the United States, Italy and Spain. Sample material is recorded as cDNA or gDNA derived from T cells, B-cell-depleted T cells, or PBMCs.

As handled by the study authors: Quantification of nucleated cells was approximated via reference gene primer amplification. Measured with immunoSEQ multiplex PCR; TCRdb has only the in-frame clones, and not every one. The V and J calls and clone size come from that table; D and trimming were worked out from the DNA. This sample carries over 200,000 clones, 70% to 90% of them seen once, and the ten largest clones take 0.7% to 0.85%. The specimen sequenced was peripheral blood. This receptor was identified in a woman under 40 with acute or convalescent COVID-19. The chain links TRBV2 to TRBJ2-6, with D unresolved. Written as DNA, the CDR3 is TGTGCCAGCATAAGCCCTGGGGCCAACGTCCTGACTTTC. Protein sequence: CASISPGANVLTF.